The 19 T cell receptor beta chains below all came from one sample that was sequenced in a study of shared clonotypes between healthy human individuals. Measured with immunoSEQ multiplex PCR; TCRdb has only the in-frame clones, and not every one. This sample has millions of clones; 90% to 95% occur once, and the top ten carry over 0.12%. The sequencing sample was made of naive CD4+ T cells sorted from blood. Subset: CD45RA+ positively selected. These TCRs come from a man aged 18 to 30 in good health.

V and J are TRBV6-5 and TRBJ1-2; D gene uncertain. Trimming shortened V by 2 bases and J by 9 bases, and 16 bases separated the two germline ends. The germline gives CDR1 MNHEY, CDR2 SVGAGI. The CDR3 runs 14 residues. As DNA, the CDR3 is TGTGCCAGCAGTTACGGAAGGAAGGCCACCCGCTACACCTTC. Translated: CASSYGRKATRYTF.

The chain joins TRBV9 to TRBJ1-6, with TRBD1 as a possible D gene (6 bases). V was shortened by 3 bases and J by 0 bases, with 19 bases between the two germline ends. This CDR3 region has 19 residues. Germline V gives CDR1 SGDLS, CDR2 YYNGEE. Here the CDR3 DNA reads TGTGCCAGCAGCGAGGGGGGGGGAGCCTTCAGCTCCTATAATTCACCCCTCCACTTT. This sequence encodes CASSEGGGAFSSYNSPLHF.

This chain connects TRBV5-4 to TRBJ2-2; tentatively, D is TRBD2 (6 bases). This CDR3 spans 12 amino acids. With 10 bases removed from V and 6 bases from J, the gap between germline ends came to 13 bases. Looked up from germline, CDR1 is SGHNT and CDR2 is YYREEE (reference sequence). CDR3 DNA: TGTGCCTGCCGAGGAGGGGCCGGGGAGCTGTTTTTT. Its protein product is CACRGGAGELFF.

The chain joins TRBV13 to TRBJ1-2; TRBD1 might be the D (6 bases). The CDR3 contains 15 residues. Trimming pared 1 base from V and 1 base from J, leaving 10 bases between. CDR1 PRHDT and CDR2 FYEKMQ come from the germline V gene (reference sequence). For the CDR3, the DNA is TGTGCCAGCAGCTTAGAAGGGGGTGATAACTATGGCTACACCTTC. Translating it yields CASSLEGGDNYGYTF.

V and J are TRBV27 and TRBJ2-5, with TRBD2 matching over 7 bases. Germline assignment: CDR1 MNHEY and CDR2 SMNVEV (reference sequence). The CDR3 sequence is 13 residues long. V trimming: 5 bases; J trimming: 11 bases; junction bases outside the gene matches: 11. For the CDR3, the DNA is TGTGCCAGCAGTGCGGGGGACGGTAGGCAGCAGTACTTC. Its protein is CASSAGDGRQQYF.

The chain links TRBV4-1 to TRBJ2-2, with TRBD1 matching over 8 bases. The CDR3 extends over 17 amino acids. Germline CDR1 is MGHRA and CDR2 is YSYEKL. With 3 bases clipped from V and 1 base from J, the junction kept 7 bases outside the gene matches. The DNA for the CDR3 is TGCGCCAGCAGCCACACCCAGGGGGCAGAGAACACCGGGGAGCTGTTTTTT. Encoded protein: CASSHTQGAENTGELFF.

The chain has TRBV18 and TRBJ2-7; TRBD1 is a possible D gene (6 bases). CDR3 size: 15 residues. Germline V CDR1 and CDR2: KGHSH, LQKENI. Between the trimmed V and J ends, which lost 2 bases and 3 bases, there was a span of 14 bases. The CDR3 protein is CASSPLDSPVYEQYF. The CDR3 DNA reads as TGTGCCAGCTCACCATTGGACAGTCCTGTCTACGAGCAGTACTTC.

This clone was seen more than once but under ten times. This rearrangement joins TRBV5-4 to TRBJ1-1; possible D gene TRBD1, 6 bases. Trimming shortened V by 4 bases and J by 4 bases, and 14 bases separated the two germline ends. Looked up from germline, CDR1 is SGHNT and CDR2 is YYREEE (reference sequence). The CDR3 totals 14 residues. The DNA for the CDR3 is TGTGCCAGCAGCCCTCCCGACAGGCTCACTGAAGCTTTCTTT. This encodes CASSPPDRLTEAFF.

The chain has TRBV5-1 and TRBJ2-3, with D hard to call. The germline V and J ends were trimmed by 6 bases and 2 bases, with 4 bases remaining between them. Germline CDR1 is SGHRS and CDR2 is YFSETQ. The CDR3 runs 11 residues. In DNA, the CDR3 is TGCGCCAGCACTTTCACAGATACGCAGTATTTT. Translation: CASTFTDTQYF.

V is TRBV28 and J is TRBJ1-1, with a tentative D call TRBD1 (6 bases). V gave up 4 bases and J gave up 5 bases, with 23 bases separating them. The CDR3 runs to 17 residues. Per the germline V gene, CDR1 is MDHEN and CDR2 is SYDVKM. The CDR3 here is CASSSPRGPGRGTEAFF. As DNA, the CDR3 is TGTGCCAGCAGTTCCCCCAGGGGCCCCGGACGGGGGACTGAAGCTTTCTTT.

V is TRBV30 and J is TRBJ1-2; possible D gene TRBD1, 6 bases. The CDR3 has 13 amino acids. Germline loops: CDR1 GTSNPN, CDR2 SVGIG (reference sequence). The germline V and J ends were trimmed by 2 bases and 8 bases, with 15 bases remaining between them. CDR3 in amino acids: CAWSLSYRDGYTF. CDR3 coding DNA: TGTGCCTGGAGTCTCTCTTACAGGGACGGCTACACCTTC. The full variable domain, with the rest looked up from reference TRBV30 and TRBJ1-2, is SQTIHQWPATLVQPVGSPLSLECTVEGTSNPNLYWYRQAAGRGLQLLFYSVGIGQISSEVPQNLSASRPQDRQFILSSKKLLLSDSGFYLCAWSLSYRDGYTFGSGTRLTVV.

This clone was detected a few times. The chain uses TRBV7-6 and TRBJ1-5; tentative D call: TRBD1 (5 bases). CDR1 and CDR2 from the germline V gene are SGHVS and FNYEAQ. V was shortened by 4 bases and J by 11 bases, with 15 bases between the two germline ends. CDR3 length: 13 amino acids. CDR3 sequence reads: CASSSQGPGAQHF. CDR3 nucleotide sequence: TGTGCCAGCAGCTCCCAGGGTCCGGGAGCCCAGCATTTT. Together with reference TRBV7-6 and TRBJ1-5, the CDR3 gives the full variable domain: GAGVSQSPRYKVTKRGQDVALRCDPISGHVSLYWYRQALGQGPEFLTYFNYEAQQDKSGLPNDRFSAERPEGSISTLTIQRTEQRDSAMYRCASSSQGPGAQHFGDGTRLSIL.

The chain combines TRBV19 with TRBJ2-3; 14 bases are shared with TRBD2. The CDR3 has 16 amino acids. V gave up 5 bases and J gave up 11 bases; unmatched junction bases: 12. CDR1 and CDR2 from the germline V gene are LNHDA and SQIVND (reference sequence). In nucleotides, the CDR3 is TGTGCCAGTAGTGGGGGGGGACTAGCGGGAGTACGCGGGCAGTATTTT. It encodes CASSGGGLAGVRGQYF.

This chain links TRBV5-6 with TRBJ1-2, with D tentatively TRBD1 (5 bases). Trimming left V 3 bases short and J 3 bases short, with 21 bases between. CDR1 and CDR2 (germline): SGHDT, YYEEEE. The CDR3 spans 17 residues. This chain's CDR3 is CASSSLNRGSTHYGYTF. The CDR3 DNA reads TGTGCCAGCAGCTCCCTGAATCGGGGGAGTACGCACTATGGCTACACCTTC. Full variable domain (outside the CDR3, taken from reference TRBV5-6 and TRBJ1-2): DAGVTQSPTHLIKTRGQQVTLRCSPKSGHDTVSWYQQALGQGPQFIFQYYEEEERQRGNFPDRFSGHQFPNYSSELNVNALLLGDSALYLCASSSLNRGSTHYGYTFGSGTRLTVV.

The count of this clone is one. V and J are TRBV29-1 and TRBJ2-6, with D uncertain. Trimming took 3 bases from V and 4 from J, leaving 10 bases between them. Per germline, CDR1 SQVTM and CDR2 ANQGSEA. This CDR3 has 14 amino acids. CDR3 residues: CSVEASWGANVLTF. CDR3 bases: TGCAGCGTTGAGGCCTCTTGGGGGGCCAACGTCCTGACTTTC.

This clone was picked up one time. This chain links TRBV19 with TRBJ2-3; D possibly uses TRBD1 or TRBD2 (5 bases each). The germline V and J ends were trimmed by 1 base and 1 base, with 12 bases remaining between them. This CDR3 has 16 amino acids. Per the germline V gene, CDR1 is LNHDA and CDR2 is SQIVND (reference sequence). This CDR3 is CASSIGDRGRTDTQYF. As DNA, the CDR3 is TGTGCCAGTAGTATAGGCGATCGGGGCCGCACAGATACGCAGTATTTT.

The CDR3 loop reads CASSRDRGGETQYF. The DNA of the CDR3 is TGTGCCAGCAGCCGAGACAGGGGTGGGGAGACCCAGTACTTC. The V and J genes are TRBV11-2 and TRBJ2-5; 8 nucleotides agree with TRBD1. CDR3 length: 14 amino acids. V shed 5 bases, J shed 5 bases, and the junction held 7 bases outside the gene matches. The germline CDR1 and CDR2 sequences are SGHAT and FQNNGV.

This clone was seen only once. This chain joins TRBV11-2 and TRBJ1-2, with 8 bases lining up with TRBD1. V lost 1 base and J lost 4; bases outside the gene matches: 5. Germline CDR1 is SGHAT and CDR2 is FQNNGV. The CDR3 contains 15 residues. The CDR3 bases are TGTGCCAGCAGCTTAGTGCGACAGGGGTTCTATGGCTACACCTTC. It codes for CASSLVRQGFYGYTF.

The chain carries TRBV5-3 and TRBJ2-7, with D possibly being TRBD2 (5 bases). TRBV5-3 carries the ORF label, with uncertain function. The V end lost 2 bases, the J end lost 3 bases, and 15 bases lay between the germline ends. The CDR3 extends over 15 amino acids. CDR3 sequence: CARSFRRGPVYEQYF. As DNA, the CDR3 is TGTGCCAGAAGCTTTCGACGAGGGCCAGTCTACGAGCAGTACTTC.